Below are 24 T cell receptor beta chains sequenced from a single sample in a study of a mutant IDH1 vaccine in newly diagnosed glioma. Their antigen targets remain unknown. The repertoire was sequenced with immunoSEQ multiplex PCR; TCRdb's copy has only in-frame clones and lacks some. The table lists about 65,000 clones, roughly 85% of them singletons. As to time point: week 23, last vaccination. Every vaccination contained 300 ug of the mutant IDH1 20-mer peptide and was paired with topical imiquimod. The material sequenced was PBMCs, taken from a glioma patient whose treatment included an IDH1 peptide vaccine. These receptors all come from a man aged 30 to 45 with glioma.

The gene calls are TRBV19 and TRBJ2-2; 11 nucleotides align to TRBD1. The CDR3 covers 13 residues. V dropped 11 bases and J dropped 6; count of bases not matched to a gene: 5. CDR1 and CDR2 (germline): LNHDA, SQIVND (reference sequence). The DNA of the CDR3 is TGTGCCTCCAGGACAGGGGGCGCCGGGGAGCTGTTTTTT. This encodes CASRTGGAGELFF.

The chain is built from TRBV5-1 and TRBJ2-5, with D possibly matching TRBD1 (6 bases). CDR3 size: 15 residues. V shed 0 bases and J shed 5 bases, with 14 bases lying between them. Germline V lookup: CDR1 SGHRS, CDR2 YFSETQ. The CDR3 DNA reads TGCGCCAGCAGCTTGGCGCCAGGGGCCTGGGAGACCCAGTACTTC. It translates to CASSLAPGAWETQYF.

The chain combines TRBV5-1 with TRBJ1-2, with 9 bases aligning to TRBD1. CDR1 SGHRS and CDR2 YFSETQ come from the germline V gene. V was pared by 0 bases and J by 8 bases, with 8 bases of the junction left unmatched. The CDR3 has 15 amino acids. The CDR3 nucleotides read TGCGCCAGCAGCTTGGAGGGGACAGGGATGAGGGGCTACACCTTC. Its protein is CASSLEGTGMRGYTF.

DNA of the CDR3: TGTGCCAGCAGCCAAGGGGCCAGGTCTATCATTCAGTACTTC. Translating it yields CASSQGARSIIQYF. J is TRBJ2-4 and V is TRBV14; no clear D gene. There are 14 residues in the CDR3. Germline CDR1 SGHDN, CDR2 FVKESK. V lost 1 base and J 9 bases, leaving 13 bases between the germline ends. Full variable domain (missing parts from reference TRBV14 and TRBJ2-4): EAGVTQFPSHSVIEKGQTVTLRCDPISGHDNLYWYRRVMGKEIKFLLHFVKESKQDESGMPNNRFLAERTGGTYSTLKVQPAELEDSGVYFCASSQGARSIIQYFGAGTRLSVL.

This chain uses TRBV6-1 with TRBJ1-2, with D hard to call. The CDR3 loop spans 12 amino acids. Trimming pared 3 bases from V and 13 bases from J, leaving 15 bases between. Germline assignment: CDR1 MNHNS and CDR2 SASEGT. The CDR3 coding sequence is TGTGCCAGCAGTGAGGTACCCGTGCCCGTCACCTTC. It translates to CASSEVPVPVTF.

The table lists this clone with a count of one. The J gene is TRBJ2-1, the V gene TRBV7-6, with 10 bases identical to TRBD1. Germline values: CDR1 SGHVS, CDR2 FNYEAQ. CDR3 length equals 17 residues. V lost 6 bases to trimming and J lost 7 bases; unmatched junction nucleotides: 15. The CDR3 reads CASSLTAGTGVGNEQFF. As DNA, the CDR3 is TGTGCCAGCAGTCTAACAGCGGGGACAGGGGTCGGGAATGAGCAGTTCTTC.

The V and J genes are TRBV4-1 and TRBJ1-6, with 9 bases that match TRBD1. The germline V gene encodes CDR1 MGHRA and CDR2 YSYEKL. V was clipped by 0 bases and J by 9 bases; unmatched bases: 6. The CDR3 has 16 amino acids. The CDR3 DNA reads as TGCGCCAGCAGCCAAGAAATGGGGACAGGGTCTTCACCCCTCCACTTT. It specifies CASSQEMGTGSSPLHF.

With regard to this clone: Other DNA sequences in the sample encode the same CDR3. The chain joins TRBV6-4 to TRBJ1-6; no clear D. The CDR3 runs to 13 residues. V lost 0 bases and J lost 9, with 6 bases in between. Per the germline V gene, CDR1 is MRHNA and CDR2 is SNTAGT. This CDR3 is CASSDSWGSPLHF. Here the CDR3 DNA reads TGTGCCAGCAGTGACTCCTGGGGTTCACCCCTCCACTTT.

Here the CDR3 reads CASSFRGRVYF. The CDR3 nucleotides read TGTGCCAGCAGTTTTCGGGGACGGGTGTACTTC. The rearrangement joins TRBV28 to TRBJ2-7; D could derive from TRBD1 or TRBD2 (5 bases each). V was clipped by 3 bases and J by 12 bases, with 12 bases between them. The CDR3 extends over 11 amino acids. Germline loops: CDR1 MDHEN, CDR2 SYDVKM. The full variable domain, with the rest looked up from reference TRBV28 and TRBJ2-7, is DVKVTQSSRYLVKRTGEKVFLECVQDMDHENMFWYRQDPGLGLRLIYFSYDVKMKEKGDIPEGYSVSREKKERFSLILESASTNQTSMYLCASSFRGRVYFGPGTRLTVT.

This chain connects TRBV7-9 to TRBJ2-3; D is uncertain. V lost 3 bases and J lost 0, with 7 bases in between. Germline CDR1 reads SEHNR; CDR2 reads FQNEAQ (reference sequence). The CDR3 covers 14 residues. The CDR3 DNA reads TGTGCCAGCAGCTTCGTGTCAAGCACAGATACGCAGTATTTT. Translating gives CASSFVSSTDTQYF.

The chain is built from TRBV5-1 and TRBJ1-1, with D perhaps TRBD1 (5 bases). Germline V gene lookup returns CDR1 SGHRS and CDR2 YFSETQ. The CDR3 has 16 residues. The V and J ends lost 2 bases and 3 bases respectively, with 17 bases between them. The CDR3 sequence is CASSFVQGTGYTEAFF. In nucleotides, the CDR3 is TGCGCCAGCAGCTTTGTGCAGGGCACGGGCTACACTGAAGCTTTCTTT.

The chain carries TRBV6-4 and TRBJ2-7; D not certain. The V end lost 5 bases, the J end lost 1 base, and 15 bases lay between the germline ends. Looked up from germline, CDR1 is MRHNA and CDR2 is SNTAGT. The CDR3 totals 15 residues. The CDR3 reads CASSLNSGPSYEQYF. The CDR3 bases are TGTGCCAGCAGTCTAAACTCAGGTCCGTCCTACGAGCAGTACTTC.

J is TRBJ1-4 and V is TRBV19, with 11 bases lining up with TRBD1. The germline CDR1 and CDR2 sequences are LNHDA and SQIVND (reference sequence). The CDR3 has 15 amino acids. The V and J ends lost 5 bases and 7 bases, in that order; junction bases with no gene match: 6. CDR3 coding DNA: TGTGCCAGTAGTCCCACCGGGACAGGGGGTGAAAAACTGTTTTTT. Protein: CASSPTGTGGEKLFF. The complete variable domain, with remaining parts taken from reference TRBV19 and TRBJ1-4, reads DGGITQSPKYLFRKEGQNVTLSCEQNLNHDAMYWYRQDPGQGLRLIYYSQIVNDFQKGDIAEGYSVSREKKESFPLTVTSAQKNPTAFYLCASSPTGTGGEKLFFGSGTQLSVL.

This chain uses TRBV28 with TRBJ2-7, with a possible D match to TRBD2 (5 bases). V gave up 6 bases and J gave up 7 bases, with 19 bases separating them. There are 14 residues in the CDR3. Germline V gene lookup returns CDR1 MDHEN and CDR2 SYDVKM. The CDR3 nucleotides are TGTGCCAGCAGCCTCTTTTGGCCTTCGGGGGAGCAGTACTTC. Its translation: CASSLFWPSGEQYF. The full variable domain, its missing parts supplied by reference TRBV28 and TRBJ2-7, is DVKVTQSSRYLVKRTGEKVFLECVQDMDHENMFWYRQDPGLGLRLIYFSYDVKMKEKGDIPEGYSVSREKKERFSLILESASTNQTSMYLCASSLFWPSGEQYFGPGTRLTVT.

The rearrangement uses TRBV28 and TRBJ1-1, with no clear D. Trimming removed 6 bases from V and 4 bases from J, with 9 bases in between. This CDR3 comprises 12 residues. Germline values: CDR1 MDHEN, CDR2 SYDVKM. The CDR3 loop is CASSWLSTEAFF. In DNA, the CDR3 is TGTGCCAGCAGCTGGCTATCCACTGAAGCTTTCTTT.

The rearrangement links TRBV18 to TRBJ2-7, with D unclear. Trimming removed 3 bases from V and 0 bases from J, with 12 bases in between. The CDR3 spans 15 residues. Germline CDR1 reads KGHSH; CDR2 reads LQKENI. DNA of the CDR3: TGTGCCAGCTCACCGGCCAGCCGGAGCTCCTACGAGCAGTACTTC. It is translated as CASSPASRSSYEQYF.

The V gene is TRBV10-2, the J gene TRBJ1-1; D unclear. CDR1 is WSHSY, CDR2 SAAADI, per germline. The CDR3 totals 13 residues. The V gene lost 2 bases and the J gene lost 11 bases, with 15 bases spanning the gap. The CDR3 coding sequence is TGCGCCAGCAGTGAGGCCGTGGCCTGGGTCGCTTTCTTT. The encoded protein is CASSEAVAWVAFF.

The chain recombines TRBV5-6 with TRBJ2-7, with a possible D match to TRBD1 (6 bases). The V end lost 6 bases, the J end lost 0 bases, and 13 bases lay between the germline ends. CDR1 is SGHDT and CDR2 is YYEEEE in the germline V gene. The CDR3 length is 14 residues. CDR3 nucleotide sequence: TGTGCCAGCACCGTGGGGACATCCTCCTACGAGCAGTACTTC. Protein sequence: CASTVGTSSYEQYF.

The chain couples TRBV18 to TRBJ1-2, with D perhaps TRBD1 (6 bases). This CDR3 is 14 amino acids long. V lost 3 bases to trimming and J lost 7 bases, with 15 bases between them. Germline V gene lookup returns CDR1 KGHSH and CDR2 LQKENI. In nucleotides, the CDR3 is TGTGCCAGCTCACCGGTAAAGGGGGTGCTTGGCTACACCTTC. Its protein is CASSPVKGVLGYTF.

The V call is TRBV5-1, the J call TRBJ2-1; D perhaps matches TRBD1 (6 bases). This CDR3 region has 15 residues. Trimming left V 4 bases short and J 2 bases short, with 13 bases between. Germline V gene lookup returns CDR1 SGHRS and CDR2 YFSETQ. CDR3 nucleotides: TGCGCCAGCAGCCTGCGGACAGACCCCTACAATGAGCAGTTCTTC. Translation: CASSLRTDPYNEQFF.

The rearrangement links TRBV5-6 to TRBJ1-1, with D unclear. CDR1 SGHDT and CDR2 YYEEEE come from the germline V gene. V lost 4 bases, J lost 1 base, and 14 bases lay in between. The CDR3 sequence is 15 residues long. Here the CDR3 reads CASSRPSNRNTEAFF. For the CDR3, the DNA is TGTGCCAGCAGCCGCCCCTCCAACAGGAACACTGAAGCTTTCTTT.

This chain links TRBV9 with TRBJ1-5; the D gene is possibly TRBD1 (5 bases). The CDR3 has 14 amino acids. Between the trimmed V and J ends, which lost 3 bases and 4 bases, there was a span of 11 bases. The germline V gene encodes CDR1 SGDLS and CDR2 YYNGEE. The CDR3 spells CASSAGNFNQPQHF. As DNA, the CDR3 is TGTGCCAGCAGCGCAGGGAACTTTAATCAGCCCCAGCATTTT.

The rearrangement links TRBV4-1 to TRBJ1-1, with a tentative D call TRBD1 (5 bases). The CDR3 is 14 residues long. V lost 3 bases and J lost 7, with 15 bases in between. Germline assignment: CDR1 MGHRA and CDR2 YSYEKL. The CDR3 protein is CASSHPWGNHEAFF. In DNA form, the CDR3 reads TGCGCCAGCAGCCACCCCTGGGGGAACCATGAAGCTTTCTTT.

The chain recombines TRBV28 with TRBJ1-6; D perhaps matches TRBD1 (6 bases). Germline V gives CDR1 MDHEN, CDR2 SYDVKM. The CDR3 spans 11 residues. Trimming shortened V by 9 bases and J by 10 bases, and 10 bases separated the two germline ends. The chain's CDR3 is CASQGRSPLHF. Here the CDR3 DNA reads TGTGCCAGTCAGGGGCGGTCACCCCTCCACTTT.